This record covers a single TCR beta chain. Its recognized antigen is unknown. No clone much larger than this one lies a single base away; base qualities are absent. CDR1 is given as LNHNV and CDR2 as YYDKDF, both from the germline V gene (reference sequence). Inclusive of the bounding cysteine and phenylalanine, the CDR3 is 14 residues long. The kept DNA is CDR3 alone, 42 bases in frame from the first base. Here V drops 4 bases and J drops 6 bases, and the junction holds 8 bases not matched to any gene. This sample is part of a study of blood T cell repertoires in COVID-19 (dated by TCRdb to the early 2020s). Some background on the complete study: The collaborator samples originated in the United States, Italy and Spain and spanned the acute and convalescent phases of COVID-19. Where HLA class I and class II types were available, the types were taken from metadata supplied by the sample provider, not from assay-based typing. The material from the prospective study consisted of cDNA or gDNA derived from T cells, B-cell-depleted T cells, or PBMCs. The samples were drawn from the first 160 participants of the ongoing ImmuneRACE study and from under 1,500 subjects provided by 6 global collaborators. The repertoires were made available in a free public database intended to serve as a resource for research on the immune response to SARS-CoV-2. Subjects who had been exposed to COVID-19, were actively infected with it, or had recovered from it provided the deeply sampled blood TCRbeta repertoires that made up the dataset. A de-identified subject ID, COVID-19 status, age in years and sex were almost always included in the sample metadata. What the authors observed across the whole study: The quantity of clinical and demographic metadata differed by source and by participant and was supplied without curation.

In the prospective study, participants were roughly 18 to 100 years old, resided in about two dozen geographic areas of the United States, and were enrolled through a virtual design. To assign participants to cohorts, the prospective study relied on clinical history that participants themselves reported in a screening survey and a study questionnaire. Recovered participants in ImmuneRACE Cohort 3 were defined by two consecutive negative NP/OP PCR tests, clearance by a healthcare professional, or resolution of symptoms. In the prospective study, whole blood, serum and a nasopharyngeal or oropharyngeal swab were collected from each participant by mobile phlebotomists. Additional blood draws and questionnaires over an approximately 2-month period could optionally be provided by prospective study participants. Before DNA extraction, prospective study blood samples were shipped either frozen or at room temperature.

The immunoSEQ Assay, a bias-controlled multiplex PCR, was used to amplify TCRbeta CDR3 regions from genomic DNA. The source study handled its data this way. The number of nucleated cells in each sample was estimated from the amplification of reference gene primers within the assay. To quantify the absolute abundance of each unique TCRbeta CDR3 rearrangement, sequence reads were collapsed and filtered. Productive Simpson clonality was computed per sample as the square root of Simpson's diversity index over productive rearrangements. TCRdb stores this immuneACCESS table with in-frame sequences only. Part of the clones is absent; in the studies checked, under half of the shortfall reflects unresolved V genes, and no reason is known for the rest. V and J calls and clone size follow that table, whereas D and trimming were derived from the DNA. In all, the sample holds approximately 300,000 clones, and 86% of those were seen once. Of the sample, around 4.6% falls within the top ten clones.

The origin of this receptor is a man younger than 40 who had recovered from COVID-19. Sequenced input: PBMCs or T cells enriched from blood (not recorded which). The chain uses TRBV15 and TRBJ2-7, and TRBD1 aligns with 8 junction nucleotides. CDR3 loop: CATSTRTGPPEQYF. The DNA reads as follows: TGTGCCACCAGCACAAGGACAGGGCCACCCGAGCAGTACTTC.